The clone carrying this T cell receptor beta chain was detected only a few times. TCRdb recomputed calls from the RT-PCR reads with MiXCR, one row per CDR3 protein. The table lists about 680,000 distinct CDR3 sequences, approximately 15% of them singletons, with 3.6% in the top ten. Germline trimming cut 7 bases from V and 4 bases from J; bases unmatched to any gene: 4. The CDR3 totals 14 residues. Germline CDR1 and CDR2: SGHTA and FQGNSA. This rearrangement joins TRBV7-2 to TRBJ2-3; 11 bases fit TRBD2. The TCR was taken from a female donor in good health, serving as a healthy control. Sample: memory CD4+ T cells from blood. CDR3 in amino acids: CASNLAGGADTQYF. The CDR3 nucleotides read TGTGCCAGCAACCTAGCGGGAGGAGCAGATACGCAGTATTTT. Full variable domain (rest looked up from reference TRBV7-2 and TRBJ2-3): GAGVSQSPSNKVTEKGKDVELRCDPISGHTALYWYRQSLGQGLEFLIYFQGNSAPDKSGLPSDRFSAERTGGSVSTLTIQRTQQEDSAVYLCASNLAGGADTQYFGPGTRLTVL.